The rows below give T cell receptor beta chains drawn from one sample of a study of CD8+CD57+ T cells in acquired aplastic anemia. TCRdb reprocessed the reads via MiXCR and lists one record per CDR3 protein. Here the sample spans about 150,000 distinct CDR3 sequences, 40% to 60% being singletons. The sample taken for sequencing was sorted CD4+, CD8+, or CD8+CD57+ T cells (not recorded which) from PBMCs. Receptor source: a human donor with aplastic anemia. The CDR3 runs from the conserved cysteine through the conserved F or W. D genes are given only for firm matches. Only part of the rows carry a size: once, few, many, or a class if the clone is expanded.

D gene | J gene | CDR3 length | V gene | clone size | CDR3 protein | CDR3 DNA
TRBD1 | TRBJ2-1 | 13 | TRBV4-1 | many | CASSRRQGDEQFF | TGCGCCAGCAGCCGCAGACAGGGAGATGAGCAGTTCTTC
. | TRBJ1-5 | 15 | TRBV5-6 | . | CASSLAARVGQPQHF | TGTGCCAGCAGCTTGGCCGCTAGGGTCGGTCAGCCCCAGCATTTT
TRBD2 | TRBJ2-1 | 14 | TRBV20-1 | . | CSAPSGRGYNEQFF | TGCAGTGCCCCCAGCGGGAGAGGTTACAATGAGCAGTTCTTC
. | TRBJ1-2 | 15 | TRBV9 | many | CASSVAWDISYGYTF | TGTGCCAGCAGCGTAGCTTGGGACATCTCCTATGGCTACACCTTC
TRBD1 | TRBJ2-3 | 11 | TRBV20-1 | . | CSAGTADTQYF | TGCAGTGCCGGGACAGCAGATACGCAGTATTTT
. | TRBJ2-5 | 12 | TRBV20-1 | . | CSAADQGETQYF | TGCAGTGCTGCGGACCAGGGGGAGACCCAGTACTTC
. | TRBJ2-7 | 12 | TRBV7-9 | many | CASSFLTDEQYF | TGTGCCAGCAGCTTTTTAACAGACGAGCAGTACTTC
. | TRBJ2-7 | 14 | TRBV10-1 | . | CASSETGRNYEQYF | TGCGCCAGCAGTGAGACAGGGAGAAACTACGAGCAGTACTTC
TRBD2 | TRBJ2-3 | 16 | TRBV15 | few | CATSSSSGVPTDTQYF | TGTGCCACCAGCAGTTCTAGCGGAGTCCCCACAGATACGCAGTATTTT
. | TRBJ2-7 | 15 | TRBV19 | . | CASSIAGWKHYEQYF | TGTGCCAGTAGTATAGCGGGTTGGAAACACTACGAGCAGTACTTC
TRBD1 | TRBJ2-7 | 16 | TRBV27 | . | CASTTLVGQGVYEQYF | TGTGCCAGCACTACTCTCGTAGGACAGGGGGTTTACGAGCAGTACTTC
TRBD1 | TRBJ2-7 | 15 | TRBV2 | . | CASSFPRDRTYEQYF | TGTGCCAGCAGCTTCCCCCGGGACAGAACCTACGAGCAGTACTTC
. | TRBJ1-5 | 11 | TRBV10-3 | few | CAIGGDQPQHF | TGTGCCATCGGGGGGGATCAGCCCCAGCATTTT
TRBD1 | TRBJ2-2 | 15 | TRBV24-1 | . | CATSDLDRDTGELFF | TGTGCCACCAGTGACCTGGACAGGGACACCGGGGAGCTGTTTTTT
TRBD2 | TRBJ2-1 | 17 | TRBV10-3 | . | CAISETTLAGADNEQFF | TGTGCCATCAGTGAGACTACACTAGCGGGAGCGGACAATGAGCAGTTCTTC
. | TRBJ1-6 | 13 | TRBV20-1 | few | CSAIRTADSPLHF | TGCAGTGCTATTCGGACAGCCGATTCACCCCTCCACTTT
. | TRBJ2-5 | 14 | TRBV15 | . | CATSRDVGWKTQYF | TGTGCCACCAGCAGAGATGTGGGGTGGAAGACCCAGTACTTC
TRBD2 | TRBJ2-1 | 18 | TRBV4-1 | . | CASSHSSKRLAGYNEQFF | TGCGCCAGCAGCCACAGCTCCAAAAGACTAGCGGGTTACAATGAGCAGTTCTTC
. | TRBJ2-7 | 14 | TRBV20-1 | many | CSAGAQGPLDEQYF | TGCAGTGCTGGGGCTCAGGGACCGCTGGACGAGCAGTACTTC
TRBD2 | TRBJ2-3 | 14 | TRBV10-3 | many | CATGAGESTDTQYF | TGTGCCACAGGTGCGGGGGAGAGCACAGATACGCAGTATTTT
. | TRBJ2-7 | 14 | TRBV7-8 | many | CASSLEGREYEQYF | TGTGCCAGCAGCTTAGAGGGCCGGGAGTACGAGCAGTACTTC
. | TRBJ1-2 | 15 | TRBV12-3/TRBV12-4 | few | CASGGQAGEGYGYTF | TGTGCCAGCGGGGGTCAGGCAGGAGAGGGTTATGGCTACACCTTC
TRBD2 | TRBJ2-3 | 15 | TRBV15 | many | CATSRSTSGRDTQYF | TGTGCCACCAGCAGATCTACTAGCGGGAGGGATACGCAGTATTTT
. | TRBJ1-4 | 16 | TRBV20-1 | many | CSARDPRQPFNEKLFF | TGCAGTGCTAGGGACCCAAGACAGCCTTTTAATGAAAAACTGTTTTTT
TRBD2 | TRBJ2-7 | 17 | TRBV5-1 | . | CASSSQPGLAGEYEQYF | TGCGCCAGCAGCTCACAACCGGGACTAGCGGGAGAATACGAGCAGTACTTC
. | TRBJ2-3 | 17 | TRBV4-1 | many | CASSLFPPDGSTDTQYF | TGCGCCAGCAGCCTCTTCCCCCCAGACGGAAGCACAGATACGCAGTATTTT
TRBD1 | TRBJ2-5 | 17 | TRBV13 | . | CASSLEWRQGEGETQYF | TGTGCCAGCAGCTTAGAGTGGAGGCAGGGGGAAGGAGAGACCCAGTACTTC
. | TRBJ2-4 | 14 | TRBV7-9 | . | CASSRGYLGDIQYF | TGTGCCAGCAGCCGGGGATACCTAGGGGACATTCAGTACTTC
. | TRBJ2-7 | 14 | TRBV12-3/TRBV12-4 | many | CASTWGDPSYEQYF | TGTGCCAGCACCTGGGGTGACCCCTCCTACGAGCAGTACTTC
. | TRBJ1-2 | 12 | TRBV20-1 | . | CSARGSGDGYTF | TGCAGTGCTAGAGGATCGGGGGATGGCTACACCTTC
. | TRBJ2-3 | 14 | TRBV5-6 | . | CASSGGLRADTQYF | TGTGCCAGCAGCGGCGGGCTACGTGCAGATACGCAGTATTTT
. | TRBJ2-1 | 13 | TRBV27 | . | CASSLASINEQFF | TGTGCCAGCAGTTTAGCGTCTATAAATGAGCAGTTCTTC
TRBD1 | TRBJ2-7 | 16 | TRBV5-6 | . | CASSLAGTVSSYEQYF | TGTGCCAGCAGCTTGGCCGGGACAGTTTCATCCTACGAGCAGTACTTC
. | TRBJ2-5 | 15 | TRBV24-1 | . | CATRALDAGGETQYF | TGTGCCACCCGAGCCCTTGACGCAGGGGGGGAGACCCAGTACTTC
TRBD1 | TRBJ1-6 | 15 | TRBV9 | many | CASSGAGTGNSPLHF | TGTGCCAGCAGCGGCGCCGGGACAGGGAACTCACCCCTCCACTTT
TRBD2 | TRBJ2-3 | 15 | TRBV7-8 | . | CAHGQREGHTDTQYF | TGTGCCCACGGGCAGCGGGAGGGCCACACAGATACGCAGTATTTT
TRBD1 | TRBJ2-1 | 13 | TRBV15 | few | CATSRDRGHEQFF | TGTGCCACCAGCAGGGACAGGGGTCATGAGCAGTTCTTC
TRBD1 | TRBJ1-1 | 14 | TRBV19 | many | CASSMGQGFTEAFF | TGTGCCAGTAGTATGGGACAGGGGTTCACTGAAGCTTTCTTT
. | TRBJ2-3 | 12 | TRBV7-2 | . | CASTGITDTQYF | TGTGCCAGCACAGGAATCACAGATACGCAGTATTTT
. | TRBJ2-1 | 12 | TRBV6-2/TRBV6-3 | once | CASSYFYNEQFF | TGTGCCAGCAGTTATTTCTATAATGAGCAGTTCTTC
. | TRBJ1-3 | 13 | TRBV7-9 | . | CASSLQLGNTIYF | TGTGCCAGCAGCTTACAGCTAGGAAACACCATATATTTT
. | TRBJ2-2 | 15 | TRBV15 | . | CATSRDRGDTGELFF | TGTGCCACCAGCAGAGACAGGGGCGACACCGGGGAGCTGTTTTTT
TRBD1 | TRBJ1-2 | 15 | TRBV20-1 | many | CSATQGGQGFYGYTF | TGCAGTGCTACCCAGGGGGGACAAGGATTCTATGGCTACACCTTC
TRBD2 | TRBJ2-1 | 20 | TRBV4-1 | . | CASSTNPGLAGGSSYNEQFF | TGCGCCAGCAGCACAAACCCGGGACTAGCGGGAGGGAGCTCCTACAATGAGCAGTTCTTC
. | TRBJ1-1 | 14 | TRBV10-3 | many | CAISESTENTEAFF | TGTGCCATCAGTGAGTCGACGGAGAACACTGAAGCTTTCTTT
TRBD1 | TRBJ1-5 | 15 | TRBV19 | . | CASSTRQGGNQPQHF | TGTGCCAGTAGTACTCGACAGGGAGGCAATCAGCCCCAGCATTTT
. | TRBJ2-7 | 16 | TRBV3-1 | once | CASSQNYLRREGPPYF | TGTGCCAGCAGCCAAAATTACCTCCGCCGTGAGGGTCCGCCGTACTTC
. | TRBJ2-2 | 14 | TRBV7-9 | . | CASSLRANTGELFF | TGTGCCAGCAGCTTAAGGGCGAACACCGGGGAGCTGTTTTTT
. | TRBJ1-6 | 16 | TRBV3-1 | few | CASRKQSSSYNSPLHF | TGTGCCAGTCGAAAGCAATCGAGCTCCTATAATTCACCCCTCCACTTT
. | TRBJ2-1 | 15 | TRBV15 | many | CATSRGSGWKFEQFF | TGTGCCACCAGCAGAGGTTCGGGGTGGAAGTTTGAGCAGTTCTTC
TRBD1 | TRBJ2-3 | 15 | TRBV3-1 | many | CASSQWDRGIDTQYF | TGTGCCAGCAGCCAATGGGACAGGGGTATTGATACGCAGTATTTT
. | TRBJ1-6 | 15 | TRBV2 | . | CASSQRVRNNSPLHF | TGTGCCAGCAGCCAAAGGGTCCGTAATAATTCACCCCTCCACTTT
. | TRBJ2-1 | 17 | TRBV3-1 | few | CASSQERLRGSYNEQFF | TGTGCCAGCAGCCAAGAGAGGCTCCGGGGTTCCTACAATGAGCAGTTCTTC
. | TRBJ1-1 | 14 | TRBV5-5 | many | CASSLLHFSTEAFF | TGTGCCAGCAGCTTGCTCCATTTCTCGACTGAAGCTTTCTTT
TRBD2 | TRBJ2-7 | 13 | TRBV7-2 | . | CASSWREGYEQYF | TGTGCCAGCAGCTGGCGGGAGGGCTACGAGCAGTACTTC